A single sample gave rise to the 27 T cell receptor beta chains below, sequenced in a study of blood T cell repertoires in COVID-19. Sequencing used immunoSEQ multiplex PCR; TCRdb keeps in-frame clones, though not all of them. The sample contains 150,000 or so clones, around 79% of which appear only once. Sequenced input: peripheral blood. The receptor set was obtained from a woman aged 60 to 75 with COVID-19, enrolled during active disease.

This sequence joins TRBV2 and TRBJ2-7; 9 bases fit TRBD1. The ends lost 6 bases at V and 2 bases at J; junction bases unmatched: 5. The CDR3 is 14 amino acids. Looked up from germline, CDR1 is SNHLY and CDR2 is FYNNEI. CDR3: CASSRRTGAYEQYV. The CDR3 DNA reads as TGTGCCAGCAGCCGTCGGACAGGGGCCTACGAGCAGTACGTC.

The J gene is TRBJ2-2, the V gene TRBV10-2, with D perhaps matching TRBD2 (6 bases). Germline V gives CDR1 WSHSY, CDR2 SAAADI. The CDR3 runs to 15 residues. Trimming shortened V by 6 bases and J by 3 bases, and 14 bases separated the two germline ends. The CDR3 loop is CASSLGRGDTGELFF. For the CDR3, the DNA is TGCGCCAGCAGCCTGGGGCGGGGCGACACCGGGGAGCTGTTTTTT.

In this sample, this clone turned up a few times. The V and J genes are TRBV5-3 and TRBJ2-6, with a tentative D call TRBD2 (5 bases). TRBV5-3 is an open reading frame, and its role is uncertain. The CDR3 spans 18 residues. V lost 0 bases and J lost 0, with 13 bases in between. CDR3 residues: CARSLAKGLHSGANVLTF. The CDR3 nucleotides are TGTGCCAGAAGCTTGGCCAAAGGACTGCACTCTGGGGCCAACGTCCTGACTTTC.

V is TRBV7-2 and J is TRBJ2-7; TRBD1 aligns across 10 bases. This CDR3 is built from 18 residues. The V and J ends lost 5 bases and 6 bases, in that order; junction bases with no gene match: 19. The germline gives CDR1 SGHTA, CDR2 FQGNSA. The CDR3 here is CASSQPNFRDRGPLEQYF. In DNA form, the CDR3 reads TGTGCCAGCAGCCAACCAAATTTCCGGGACAGGGGCCCTCTCGAGCAGTACTTC.

This clone turned up a few times. The J gene is TRBJ2-7, the V gene TRBV4-1; 8 bases match TRBD2. CDR3 length equals 15 residues. Trimming cost V 1 base and J 6 bases; bases outside gene matches: 8. Germline V gene sequence: CDR1 MGHRA, CDR2 YSYEKL. CDR3 nucleotide sequence: TGCGCCAGCAGCCAAGCGGCGGGGGGTATCTTCGAGCAGTACGTC. It translates to CASSQAAGGIFEQYV.

J is TRBJ1-6 and V is TRBV28; TRBD1 aligns across 8 bases. The CDR3 length is 14 residues. V was pared by 3 bases and J by 10 bases, with 5 bases of the junction left unmatched. The germline V gene encodes CDR1 MDHEN and CDR2 SYDVKM. The CDR3 loop reads CASSLDRAGSPLHF. The CDR3 DNA sequence: TGTGCCAGCAGTTTGGACAGGGCTGGATCACCCCTCCACTTT. Variable domain in full (rest from reference TRBV28 and TRBJ1-6): DVKVTQSSRYLVKRTGEKVFLECVQDMDHENMFWYRQDPGLGLRLIYFSYDVKMKEKGDIPEGYSVSREKKERFSLILESASTNQTSMYLCASSLDRAGSPLHFGNGTRLTVT.

J is TRBJ2-2 and V is TRBV5-4, with D perhaps matching TRBD1 (6 bases). The CDR3 length is 16 residues. Germline values: CDR1 SGHNT, CDR2 YYREEE (reference sequence). Trimming took off 0 bases at V and 0 bases at J, with 9 bases between the two ends. The CDR3 spells CASSLVGTTNTGELFF. CDR3 nucleotides: TGTGCCAGCAGCTTGGTTGGGACAACGAACACCGGGGAGCTGTTTTTT.

J is TRBJ1-2 and V is TRBV30, with D perhaps matching TRBD1 (5 bases). The V gene lost 4 bases and the J gene lost 2 bases, with 8 bases spanning the gap. Germline V gene data show CDR1 as GTSNPN and CDR2 as SVGIG (reference sequence). The CDR3 is 12 residues long. CDR3 sequence: CAWTGGNYGYTF. In DNA form, the CDR3 reads TGTGCCTGGACCGGGGGGAACTATGGCTACACCTTC.

V and J are TRBV19 and TRBJ1-5; D might be TRBD1 (6 bases). The V gene's germline CDR1 is LNHDA and CDR2 SQIVND (reference sequence). The CDR3 loop spans 15 amino acids. Trimming removed 6 bases from V and 3 bases from J, with 15 bases in between. CDR3 nucleotides: TGTGCCAGTAGGTCGGGACAAGTTTTCAATCAGCCCCAGCATTTT. It translates to CASRSGQVFNQPQHF.

This clone was observed a few times. V usage is TRBV5-6 and J usage is TRBJ2-2, with TRBD2 matching over 12 bases. The CDR3 is 18 amino acids. V lost 0 bases, J lost 5 bases, and 8 bases stayed unmatched. The germline V gene encodes CDR1 SGHDT and CDR2 YYEEEE. This CDR3 is CASSLVGRLAGVTGELFF. The CDR3, as DNA: TGTGCCAGCAGCTTGGTTGGCCGACTAGCGGGAGTGACCGGGGAGCTGTTTTTT.

V gene TRBV10-2 combines with J gene TRBJ2-6, with 8 bases that match TRBD1. Losses at the gene ends were 0 bases for V and 4 bases for J; bases not matched to a gene: 11. CDR1 and CDR2 (germline): WSHSY, SAAADI. This CDR3 is built from 19 residues. The DNA for the CDR3 is TGCGCCAGCAGTGAGTCGCAGGGGGCTGTTCCCCCCGGGGCCAACGTCCTGACTTTC. This encodes CASSESQGAVPPGANVLTF.

This clone occurred a few times. This chain links TRBV5-6 with TRBJ2-1, with D maybe TRBD1 (5 bases). CDR1 and CDR2 (germline): SGHDT, YYEEEE. The V end lost 4 bases, the J end lost 4 bases, and 9 bases lay between the germline ends. The CDR3 spans 13 residues. CDR3 DNA sequence: TGTGCCAGCAGCAGTTACAGGTACAATGAGCAGTTCTTC. It codes for CASSSYRYNEQFF.

This clone was picked up a small number of times. The chain uses TRBV19 and TRBJ2-1; no clear D. The V gene lost 5 bases and the J gene lost 2 bases, with 4 bases spanning the gap. The CDR3 loop spans 12 amino acids. Germline V gene sequence: CDR1 LNHDA, CDR2 SQIVND (reference sequence). CDR3 region: CASSSTYNEQFF. The CDR3 DNA is TGTGCCAGTAGTTCTACCTACAATGAGCAGTTCTTC.

The count of this clone is one. The V and J genes are TRBV6-5 and TRBJ1-5; a weak D match, TRBD1 (5 bases). The CDR3 runs to 13 residues. Trimming pared 5 bases from V and 6 bases from J, leaving 11 bases between. CDR1 and CDR2 from the germline V gene are MNHEY and SVGAGI. CDR3 in amino acids: CASSPGHPQPQHF. For the CDR3, the DNA is TGTGCCAGCAGTCCAGGGCATCCTCAGCCCCAGCATTTT.

The V and J genes are TRBV2 and TRBJ2-7, with 8 bases that match TRBD1. Germline lookup yields CDR1 SNHLY and CDR2 FYNNEI. With V trimmed by 4 bases and J by 1 base, 3 bases remained unmatched. This CDR3 spans 14 amino acids. The DNA for the CDR3 is TGTGCCAGCAGTGTTCGGACAGGGTCCTACGAGCAGTACGTC. This sequence encodes CASSVRTGSYEQYV.

J is TRBJ2-7 and V is TRBV27; TRBD1 aligns across 7 bases. The CDR3 is made up of 14 amino acids. Trimming took 1 base from V and 12 from J; bases not matched to a gene: 12. CDR1 MNHEY and CDR2 SMNVEV come from the germline V gene (reference sequence). The CDR3 coding sequence is TGTGCCAGCAGTTTATGGGCCGACAGGGCTTATCGGTACTTC. Translation: CASSLWADRAYRYF.

This clone has only one observation. This chain links TRBV5-5 with TRBJ2-5; D may be TRBD2 (5 bases). Between the trimmed V and J ends, which lost 3 bases and 5 bases, there was a span of 17 bases. Per germline, CDR1 SGHKS and CDR2 YYEKEE (reference sequence). The CDR3 loop spans 15 amino acids. In DNA, the CDR3 is TGTGCCAGCAGCTCTCTAGCTCGGGCGGTTGAGACCCAGTACTTC. Translated, it gives CASSSLARAVETQYF.

This clone was detected once. The chain combines TRBV5-1 with TRBJ1-2; 8 bases match TRBD1. Germline assignment: CDR1 SGHRS and CDR2 YFSETQ. Losses at the gene ends were 1 base for V and 5 bases for J; bases not matched to a gene: 7. The CDR3 has 15 residues. CDR3 sequence (DNA): TGCGCCAGCAGCTTGACCGGGACAGGAGTATATGGCTACACCTTC. Translation: CASSLTGTGVYGYTF.

The count of this clone is one. The chain is built from TRBV9 and TRBJ2-1; tentatively, D is TRBD2 (6 bases). From germline, CDR1 is SGDLS and CDR2 YYNGEE. Trimming cost V 0 bases and J 0 bases, with 10 bases left between them. The CDR3 runs 16 residues. The CDR3 loop is CASSVALASSYNEQFF. DNA of the CDR3: TGTGCCAGCAGCGTAGCACTAGCCAGCTCCTACAATGAGCAGTTCTTC.

V gene TRBV6-4 combines with J gene TRBJ1-6; D is uncertain. The CDR3 has 11 residues. Germline CDR1 MRHNA, CDR2 SNTAGT. V shed 5 bases and J shed 9 bases, with 5 bases lying between them. CDR3 region: CASSSSSPLHF. In DNA form, the CDR3 reads TGTGCCAGCAGTTCCAGTTCACCCCTCCACTTT.

About this clone itself: The germline gene is not matched at one end of the junction; a read error may be the cause. The gene calls are TRBV7-7 and TRBJ2-5; D may be TRBD2 (7 bases). The germline V gene has CDR1 SSHAT and CDR2 FNYEAQ (reference sequence). The CDR3 is 16 amino acids. The CDR3 nucleotides read TGTGCTAGCAGTTCCGGGGGCGGGAGTGGGCAAGAGACCCAGTACTTC. Amino acids: CASSSGGGSGQETQYF.

The rearrangement uses TRBV7-9 and TRBJ2-3, with 8 nucleotides matching TRBD2. The CDR3 is 18 amino acids. Germline CDR1 reads SEHNR; CDR2 reads FQNEAQ (reference sequence). Trimming took 3 bases from V and 3 from J; bases not matched to a gene: 14. In DNA, the CDR3 is TGTGCCAGCAGCTTCCCCACGCCAGGAGCGGGAGTAACAGATACGCAGTATTTT. Its protein product is CASSFPTPGAGVTDTQYF.

This clone was seen a handful of times. The chain joins TRBV5-5 to TRBJ2-1; tentative D call: TRBD1 (6 bases). Germline V gene data show CDR1 as SGHKS and CDR2 as YYEKEE (reference sequence). The CDR3 runs to 17 residues. Trimming took off 6 bases at V and 0 bases at J, with 19 bases between the two ends. The CDR3 DNA is TGTGCCAGCAAAGCTTTAGGGACACTTAGCTCCTACAATGAGCAGTTCTTC. Translated, it gives CASKALGTLSSYNEQFF.

CDR3 amino acids: CASSNDPQGINQPQHF. The CDR3 coding sequence is TGTGCCAGTAGTAACGACCCACAGGGAATCAATCAGCCCCAGCATTTT. The V and J genes are TRBV19 and TRBJ1-5; D might be TRBD1 (6 bases). V was cut by 4 bases and J by 3 bases, with 16 bases left in between. The CDR3 extends over 16 amino acids. Germline CDR1 reads LNHDA; CDR2 reads SQIVND (reference sequence).

The chain links TRBV12-5 to TRBJ2-6; TRBD1 aligns across 7 bases. CDR3 size: 19 residues. Looked up from germline, CDR1 is LGHNT and CDR2 is FRNRAP. V dropped 3 bases and J dropped 0; count of bases not matched to a gene: 11. The CDR3 DNA reads as TGTGCTAGTGGTTTCTTGGGGACAGCGATCCACTCTGGGGCCAACGTCCTGACTTTC. Translation gives CASGFLGTAIHSGANVLTF.

The chain is built from TRBV5-8 and TRBJ2-5; 12 nucleotides align to TRBD2. The germline gives CDR1 SGHTS, CDR2 YDEGEE. Trimming removed 2 bases from V and 0 bases from J; junction bases left unmatched: 2. The CDR3 is 16 residues long. The CDR3 DNA follows: TGTGCCAGCAGCTTTGGACTAGCGGGGCACCAAGAGACCCAGTACTTC. Translation: CASSFGLAGHQETQYF.

V and J are TRBV28 and TRBJ2-2; 14 positions match TRBD2. The CDR3 length is 17 residues. The germline V gene encodes CDR1 MDHEN and CDR2 SYDVKM. J lost 5 bases, V lost 1 base, and 3 bases had no gene match. For the CDR3, the DNA is TGTGCCAGCAGTTTATCCGGACTAGCGGGGGGAACCGGGGAGCTGTTTTTT. Translating gives CASSLSGLAGGTGELFF.